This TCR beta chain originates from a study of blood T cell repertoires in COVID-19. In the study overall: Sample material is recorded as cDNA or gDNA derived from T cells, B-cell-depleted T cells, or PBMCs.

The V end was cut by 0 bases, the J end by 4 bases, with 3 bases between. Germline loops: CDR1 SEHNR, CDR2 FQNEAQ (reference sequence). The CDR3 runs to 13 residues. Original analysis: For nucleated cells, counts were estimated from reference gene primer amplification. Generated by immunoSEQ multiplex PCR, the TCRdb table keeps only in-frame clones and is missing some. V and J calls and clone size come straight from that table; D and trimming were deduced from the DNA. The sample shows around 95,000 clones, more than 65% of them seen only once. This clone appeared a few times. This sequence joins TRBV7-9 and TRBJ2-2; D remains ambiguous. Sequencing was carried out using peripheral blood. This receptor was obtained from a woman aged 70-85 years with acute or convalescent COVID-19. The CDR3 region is CASSLASTGELFF. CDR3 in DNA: TGTGCCAGCAGCTTAGCGAGCACCGGGGAGCTGTTTTTT.